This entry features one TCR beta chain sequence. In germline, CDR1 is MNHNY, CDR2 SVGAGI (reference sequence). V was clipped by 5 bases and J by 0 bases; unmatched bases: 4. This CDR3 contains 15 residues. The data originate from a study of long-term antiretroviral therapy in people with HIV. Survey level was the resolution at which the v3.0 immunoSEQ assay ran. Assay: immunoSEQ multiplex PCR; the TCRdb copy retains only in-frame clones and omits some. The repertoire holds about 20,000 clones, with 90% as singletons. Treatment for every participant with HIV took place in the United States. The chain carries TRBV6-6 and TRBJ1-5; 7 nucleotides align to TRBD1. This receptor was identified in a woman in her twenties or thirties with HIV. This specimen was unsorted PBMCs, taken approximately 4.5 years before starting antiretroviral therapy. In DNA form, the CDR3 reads TGTGCCAGCAGTCCGACAGGGAATAGCAATCAGCCCCAGCATTTT. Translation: CASSPTGNSNQPQHF.